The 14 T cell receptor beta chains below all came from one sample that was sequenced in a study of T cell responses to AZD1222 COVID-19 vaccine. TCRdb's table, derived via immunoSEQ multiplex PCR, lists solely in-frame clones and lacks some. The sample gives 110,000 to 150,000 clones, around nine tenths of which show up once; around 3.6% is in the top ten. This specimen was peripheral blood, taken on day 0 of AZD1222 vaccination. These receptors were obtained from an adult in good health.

The CDR3 is CASSDPGQAPPQNSYEQYF. The DNA of the CDR3 is TGTGCCAGCAGTGACCCGGGACAGGCCCCCCCCCAAAACTCCTACGAGCAGTACTTC. The chain employs TRBV6-4 and TRBJ2-7; TRBD1 agrees at 8 bases. The ends lost 2 bases at V and 0 bases at J; junction bases unmatched: 15. Germline V gene data show CDR1 as MRHNA and CDR2 as SNTAGT. CDR3 length: 19 residues.

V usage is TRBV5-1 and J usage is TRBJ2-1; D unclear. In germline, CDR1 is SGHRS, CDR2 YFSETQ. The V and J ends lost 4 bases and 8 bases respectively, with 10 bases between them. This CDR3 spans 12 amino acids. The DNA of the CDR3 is TGCGCCAGCAGCCCCCCTGGGGATGAGCAGTTCTTC. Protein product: CASSPPGDEQFF.

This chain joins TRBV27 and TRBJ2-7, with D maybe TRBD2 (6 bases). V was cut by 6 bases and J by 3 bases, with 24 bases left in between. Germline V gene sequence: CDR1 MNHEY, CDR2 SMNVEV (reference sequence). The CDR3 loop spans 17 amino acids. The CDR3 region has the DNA TGTGCCAGCAGCCGGCAAGCGGCTGGAGGGGCCTTCTACGAGCAGTACTTC. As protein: CASSRQAAGGAFYEQYF.

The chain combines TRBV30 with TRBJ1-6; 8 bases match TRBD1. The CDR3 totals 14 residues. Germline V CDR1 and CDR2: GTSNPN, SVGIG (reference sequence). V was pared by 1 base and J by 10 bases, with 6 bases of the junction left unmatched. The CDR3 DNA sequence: TGTGCCTGGAGTGGGGGACAGGCATGGTCACCCCTCCACTTT. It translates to CAWSGGQAWSPLHF.

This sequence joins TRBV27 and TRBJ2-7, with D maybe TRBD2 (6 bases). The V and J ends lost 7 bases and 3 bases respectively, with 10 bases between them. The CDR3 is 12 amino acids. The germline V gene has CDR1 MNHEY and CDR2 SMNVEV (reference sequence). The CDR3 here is CASIGGSYEQYF. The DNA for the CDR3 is TGTGCCAGCATCGGGGGAAGCTACGAGCAGTACTTC.

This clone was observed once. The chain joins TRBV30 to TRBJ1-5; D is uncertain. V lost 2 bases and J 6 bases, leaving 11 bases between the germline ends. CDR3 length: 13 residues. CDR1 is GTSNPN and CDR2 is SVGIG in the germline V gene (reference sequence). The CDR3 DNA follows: TGTGCCTGGAGTCCACGTCGGGGTCAGCCCCAGCATTTT. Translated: CAWSPRRGQPQHF. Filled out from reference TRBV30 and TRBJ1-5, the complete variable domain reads SQTIHQWPATLVQPVGSPLSLECTVEGTSNPNLYWYRQAAGRGLQLLFYSVGIGQISSEVPQNLSASRPQDRQFILSSKKLLLSDSGFYLCAWSPRRGQPQHFGDGTRLSIL.

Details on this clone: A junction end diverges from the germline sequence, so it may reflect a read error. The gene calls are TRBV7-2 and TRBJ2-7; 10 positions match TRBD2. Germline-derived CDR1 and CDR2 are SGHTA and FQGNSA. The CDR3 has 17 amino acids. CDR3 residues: CASSIAGGGAASYEQYF. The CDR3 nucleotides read TGTGCCAGCAGCATAGCGGGAGGAGGCGCGGCCTCCTACGAGCAGTACTTC.

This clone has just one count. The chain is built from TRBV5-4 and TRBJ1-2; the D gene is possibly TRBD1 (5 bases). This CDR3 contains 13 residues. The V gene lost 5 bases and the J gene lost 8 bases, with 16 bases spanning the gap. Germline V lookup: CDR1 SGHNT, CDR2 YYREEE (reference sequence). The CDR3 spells CASRTRHDSGYTF. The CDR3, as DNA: TGTGCCAGCAGAACAAGACATGACAGCGGCTACACCTTC.

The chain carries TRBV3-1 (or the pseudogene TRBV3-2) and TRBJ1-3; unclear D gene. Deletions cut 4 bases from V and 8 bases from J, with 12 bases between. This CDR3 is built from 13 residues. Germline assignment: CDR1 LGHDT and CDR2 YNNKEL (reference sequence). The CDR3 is CASSPGMSHTIYF. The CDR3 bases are TGTGCCAGCAGCCCGGGTATGTCACACACCATATATTTT.

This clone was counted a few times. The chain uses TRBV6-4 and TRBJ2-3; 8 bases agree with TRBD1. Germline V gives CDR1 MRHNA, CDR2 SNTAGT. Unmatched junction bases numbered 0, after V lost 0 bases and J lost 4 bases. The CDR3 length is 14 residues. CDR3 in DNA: TGTGCCAGCAGTGACTCACAGGGGGCAGATACGCAGTATTTT. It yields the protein CASSDSQGADTQYF.

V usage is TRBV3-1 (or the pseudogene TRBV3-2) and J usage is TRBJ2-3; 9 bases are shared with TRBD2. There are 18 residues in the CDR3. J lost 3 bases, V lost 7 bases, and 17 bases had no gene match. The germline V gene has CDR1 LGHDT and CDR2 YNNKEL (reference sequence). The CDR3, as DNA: TGTGCCAGCAACCGGACTAGCGAAATAGGAGATGGGACAGATACGCAGTATTTT. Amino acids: CASNRTSEIGDGTDTQYF.

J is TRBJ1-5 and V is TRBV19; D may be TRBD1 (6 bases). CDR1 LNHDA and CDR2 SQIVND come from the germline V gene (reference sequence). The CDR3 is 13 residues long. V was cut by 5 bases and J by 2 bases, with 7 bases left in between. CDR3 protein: CASSYRGNQPQHF. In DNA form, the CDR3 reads TGTGCCAGTAGTTACAGGGGCAATCAGCCCCAGCATTTT.

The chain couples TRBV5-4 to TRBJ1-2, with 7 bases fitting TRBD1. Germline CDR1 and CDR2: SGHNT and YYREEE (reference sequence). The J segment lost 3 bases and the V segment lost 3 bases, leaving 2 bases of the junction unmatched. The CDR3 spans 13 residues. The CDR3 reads CASSSRGDYGYTF. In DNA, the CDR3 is TGTGCCAGCAGCTCCAGGGGGGACTATGGCTACACCTTC.

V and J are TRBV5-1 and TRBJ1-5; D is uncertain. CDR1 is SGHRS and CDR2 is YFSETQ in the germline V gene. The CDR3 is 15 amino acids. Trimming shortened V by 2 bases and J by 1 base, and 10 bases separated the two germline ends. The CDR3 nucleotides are TGCGCCAGCAGCTTAACGGGAGTGAGCAATCAGCCCCAGCATTTT. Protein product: CASSLTGVSNQPQHF.